The 25 T cell receptor beta chains in this list originate from one sample, sequenced in a study of T cell responses to AZD1222 COVID-19 vaccine. TCRdb's copy holds only in-frame clones and misses some; the assay was immunoSEQ multiplex PCR. The data hold 100,000 to 150,000 clones, with about 90% observed a single time. The sequenced sample was peripheral blood, obtained on day 0 of AZD1222 vaccination. The receptors stem from an adult in good health.

V is TRBV7-2 and J is TRBJ2-5; D might be TRBD1 (6 bases). The CDR3 is 14 amino acids. Germline assignment: CDR1 SGHTA and CDR2 FQGNSA. Trimming removed 6 bases at V and 1 base at J, with 12 bases between. This CDR3 reads CASSSQGSQETQYF. The DNA of the CDR3 is TGTGCCAGCAGTTCTCAGGGGAGCCAAGAGACCCAGTACTTC.

CDR3 residues: CASSIGGYYGYTF. The CDR3 bases are TGTGCCAGCAGTATCGGGGGGTACTATGGCTACACCTTC. The J gene is TRBJ1-2, the V gene TRBV28; a possible D gene is TRBD1 (5 bases). V lost 5 bases and J 3 bases, leaving 10 bases between the germline ends. Germline V lookup: CDR1 MDHEN, CDR2 SYDVKM. The CDR3 spans 13 residues.

This chain links TRBV19 with TRBJ1-5; D not resolved. CDR3 size: 15 residues. Germline loops: CDR1 LNHDA, CDR2 SQIVND (reference sequence). The V end lost 4 bases, the J end lost 6 bases, and 16 bases lay between the germline ends. The CDR3 region is CASSNLNSWGQPQHF. The CDR3 bases are TGTGCCAGTAGTAATTTAAATAGCTGGGGTCAGCCCCAGCATTTT.

The V and J genes are TRBV11-3 and TRBJ2-1; 11 nucleotides agree with TRBD2. J lost 6 bases, V lost 1 base, and 5 bases had no gene match. This CDR3 spans 16 amino acids. Per the germline V gene, CDR1 is SGHNT and CDR2 is YENEEA. CDR3 nucleotides: TGTGCCAGCAGCTTAGTATCAACTAGCGGGAGCAATGAGCAGTTCTTC. Its translation: CASSLVSTSGSNEQFF.

The chain is built from TRBV14 and TRBJ1-2, with a tentative D call TRBD1 (5 bases). This CDR3 region has 15 residues. V gave up 0 bases and J gave up 5 bases, with 13 bases separating them. Per the germline V gene, CDR1 is SGHDN and CDR2 is FVKESK. The chain's CDR3 is CASSQDVRGRYGYTF. The CDR3 coding sequence is TGTGCCAGCAGCCAAGATGTGCGGGGACGGTATGGCTACACCTTC.

This clone showed up just once. This chain links TRBV6-6 with TRBJ1-5, with 8 nucleotides matching TRBD1. CDR3 size: 15 residues. The trim removed 5 bases at V and 5 bases at J, leaving 8 bases unmatched. Germline-derived CDR1 and CDR2 are MNHNY and SVGAGI (reference sequence). CDR3: CASSKDREWDQPQHF. The CDR3 nucleotides are TGTGCCAGCAGTAAGGACAGGGAATGGGATCAGCCCCAGCATTTT.

This clone was counted a few times. The rearrangement links TRBV27 to TRBJ2-4, with no clear D. V lost 2 bases and J 6 bases, leaving 11 bases between the germline ends. This CDR3 comprises 14 residues. CDR1 is MNHEY, CDR2 SMNVEV, per germline (reference sequence). CDR3 in amino acids: CASSLHSLGNIQYF. CDR3 sequence (DNA): TGTGCCAGCAGTTTACACAGCTTAGGAAACATTCAGTACTTC.

With respect to this clone: The same CDR3 can be traced to other DNA sequences in this sample. The chain links TRBV9 to TRBJ2-7; 7 positions match TRBD2. The CDR3 runs to 15 residues. Germline V CDR1 and CDR2: SGDLS, YYNGEE. V gave up 0 bases and J gave up 1 base; unmatched junction bases: 4. CDR3 in amino acids: CASSVGASGSYEQYF. For the CDR3, the DNA is TGTGCCAGCAGCGTAGGGGCTAGCGGTTCCTACGAGCAGTACTTC.

CDR3 amino acids: CASSQVGSNTEAFF. Written as DNA, the CDR3 is TGTGCCAGCAGCCAAGTTGGGAGTAACACTGAAGCTTTCTTT. The J gene is TRBJ1-1, the V gene TRBV3-1 (or the pseudogene TRBV3-2); D ambiguous. V gave up 1 base and J gave up 2 bases, with 8 bases separating them. The CDR3 totals 14 residues. CDR1 LGHDT and CDR2 YNNKEL come from the germline V gene (reference sequence).

The rearrangement uses TRBV19 and TRBJ2-1; perhaps TRBD2 as D (5 bases). The CDR3 has 17 residues. The V gene lost 4 bases and the J gene lost 5 bases, with 21 bases spanning the gap. Germline V lookup: CDR1 LNHDA, CDR2 SQIVND (reference sequence). The CDR3 DNA reads as TGTGCCAGTAGTACCCCAAGAGAGGGCGCTCCCAACAATGAGCAGTTCTTC. Its protein is CASSTPREGAPNNEQFF.

V usage is TRBV4-1 and J usage is TRBJ1-6; unclear D gene. The CDR3 runs 15 residues. Trimming shortened V by 1 base and J by 8 bases, and 12 bases separated the two germline ends. Looked up from germline, CDR1 is MGHRA and CDR2 is YSYEKL. The CDR3 region has the DNA TGCGCCAGCAGCCAAGTCGGCCAGGTAGATTCACCCCTCCACTTT. It encodes CASSQVGQVDSPLHF.

The gene calls are TRBV11-1 and TRBJ2-4; 8 positions match TRBD1. V lost 0 bases, J lost 6 bases, and 4 bases stayed unmatched. The CDR3 has 15 residues. Germline values: CDR1 SGHAT, CDR2 FQDESV (reference sequence). The chain's CDR3 is CASSLADGQGNIQYF. CDR3 coding DNA: TGTGCCAGCAGCTTAGCGGACGGACAGGGAAACATTCAGTACTTC. Full variable domain (rest looked up from reference TRBV11-1 and TRBJ2-4): EAEVAQSPRYKITEKSQAVAFWCDPISGHATLYWYRQILGQGPELLVQFQDESVVDDSQLPKDRFSAERLKGVDSTLKIQPAELGDSAMYLCASSLADGQGNIQYFGAGTRLSVL.

V and J are TRBV27 and TRBJ2-7; possible D gene TRBD1, 6 bases. In germline, CDR1 is MNHEY, CDR2 SMNVEV (reference sequence). Deletions cut 3 bases from V and 2 bases from J, with 11 bases between. The CDR3 loop spans 14 amino acids. In DNA form, the CDR3 reads TGTGCCAGCAGTTTTTCAGGGGCCACCTACGAGCAGTACTTC. This encodes CASSFSGATYEQYF.

The chain joins TRBV6-2 or TRBV6-3 to TRBJ2-4; the match to TRBD2 covers 7 bases. V was pared by 2 bases and J by 1 base, with 8 bases of the junction left unmatched. The length of the CDR3 is 17 residues. CDR1 and CDR2 from the germline V gene are MNHEY and SVGEGT. CDR3: CASSYLGGSGAKNIQYF. The DNA for the CDR3 is TGTGCCAGCAGTTACCTCGGGGGGAGTGGGGCCAAAAACATTCAGTACTTC.

Details on this clone: The sample has other DNA sequences that encode this CDR3 too. V usage is TRBV14 and J usage is TRBJ1-2; unclear D gene. Germline CDR1 reads SGHDN; CDR2 reads FVKESK. CDR3 length equals 13 residues. Deletions cut 1 base from V and 5 bases from J, with 8 bases between. CDR3 DNA: TGTGCCAGCAGCCAAGGCCCCCTATATGGCTACACCTTC. It encodes CASSQGPLYGYTF.

The chain uses TRBV2 and TRBJ2-4, with 15 nucleotides matching TRBD2. The V gene end was trimmed by 5 bases and the J gene end by 0 bases; junction bases not matched to a gene: 8. The CDR3 runs 19 residues. Germline CDR1 SNHLY, CDR2 FYNNEI. This CDR3 is CASSPGLAGGQLAKNIQYF. The CDR3 DNA is TGTGCCAGCAGTCCCGGACTAGCGGGAGGGCAACTAGCCAAAAACATTCAGTACTTC.

V usage is TRBV11-3 and J usage is TRBJ2-5; 7 nucleotides line up with TRBD1. This CDR3 has 16 amino acids. V dropped 0 bases and J dropped 2; count of bases not matched to a gene: 6. Germline loops: CDR1 SGHNT, CDR2 YENEEA. CDR3 sequence reads: CASSLEGTERQETQYF. The CDR3 DNA follows: TGTGCCAGCAGCTTAGAAGGGACAGAGCGTCAAGAGACCCAGTACTTC. Filled out from reference TRBV11-3 and TRBJ2-5, the complete variable domain reads EAGVVQSPRYKIIEKKQPVAFWCNPISGHNTLYWYLQNLGQGPELLIRYENEEAVDDSQLPKDRFSAERLKGVDSTLKIQPAELGDSAVYLCASSLEGTERQETQYFGPGTRLLVL.

The chain uses TRBV19 and TRBJ1-5, with D unclear. The V gene lost 8 bases and the J gene lost 6 bases, with 17 bases spanning the gap. This CDR3 contains 14 residues. The germline CDR1 and CDR2 sequences are LNHDA and SQIVND (reference sequence). The CDR3: CASGDPGGGQPQHF. The CDR3 coding sequence is TGTGCCAGTGGAGACCCGGGAGGCGGTCAGCCCCAGCATTTT.

This clone occurred a few times. This chain links TRBV14 with TRBJ2-1, with 11 positions matching TRBD2. Trimming at V came to 4 bases and at J to 3 bases, leaving 5 bases not matched to a gene. The CDR3 consists of 16 residues. The germline CDR1 and CDR2 sequences are SGHDN and FVKESK. The CDR3 coding sequence is TGTGCCAGCAGCCTACTAGCGGGAGTGTTCTACAATGAGCAGTTCTTC. Translated, it gives CASSLLAGVFYNEQFF.

The V call is TRBV11-2, the J call TRBJ1-2; D may be TRBD1 (6 bases). Trimming pared 0 bases from V and 8 bases from J, leaving 10 bases between. Per germline, CDR1 SGHAT and CDR2 FQNNGV. This CDR3 comprises 13 residues. The CDR3 DNA sequence: TGTGCCAGCAGCTTAGATCAGGGGAGGGGCTACACCTTC. The encoded protein is CASSLDQGRGYTF.

This chain connects TRBV5-6 to TRBJ1-1, with TRBD1 as a possible D gene (5 bases). Looked up from germline, CDR1 is SGHDT and CDR2 is YYEEEE. Trimming took off 4 bases at V and 1 base at J, with 11 bases between the two ends. The CDR3 consists of 14 residues. The CDR3 is CASSPDTKNTEAFF. Written as DNA, the CDR3 is TGTGCCAGCAGCCCGGACACGAAGAACACTGAAGCTTTCTTT.

The V call is TRBV9, the J call TRBJ2-5; 9 nucleotides agree with TRBD1. This CDR3 spans 15 amino acids. V dropped 4 bases and J dropped 5; count of bases not matched to a gene: 9. Germline V gives CDR1 SGDLS, CDR2 YYNGEE. The chain's CDR3 is CASSKQQGARETQYF. In DNA form, the CDR3 reads TGTGCCAGCAGCAAACAACAGGGGGCGCGGGAGACCCAGTACTTC.

V is TRBV19 and J is TRBJ1-1; D is uncertain. V lost 3 bases and J 1 base, leaving 6 bases between the germline ends. The length of the CDR3 is 13 residues. CDR1 LNHDA and CDR2 SQIVND come from the germline V gene (reference sequence). CDR3 sequence (DNA): TGTGCCAGTAGTATGTCCTGGAACACTGAAGCTTTCTTT. Encoded protein: CASSMSWNTEAFF.

This rearrangement joins TRBV28 to TRBJ2-7; possibly TRBD1 or TRBD2 for D (5 bases each). Trimming removed 8 bases at V and 4 bases at J, with 12 bases between. The CDR3 loop spans 12 amino acids. CDR1 MDHEN and CDR2 SYDVKM come from the germline V gene. CDR3 sequence: CASGLTAYEQYF. CDR3 bases: TGTGCCAGCGGACTGACAGCTTACGAGCAGTACTTC. The full variable domain, in which reference TRBV28 and TRBJ2-7 provide the parts outside the CDR3, is DVKVTQSSRYLVKRTGEKVFLECVQDMDHENMFWYRQDPGLGLRLIYFSYDVKMKEKGDIPEGYSVSREKKERFSLILESASTNQTSMYLCASGLTAYEQYFGPGTRLTVT.

The chain employs TRBV7-2 and TRBJ2-3, with 8 nucleotides matching TRBD2. CDR1 is SGHTA and CDR2 is FQGNSA in the germline V gene. The CDR3 totals 15 residues. V was pared by 2 bases and J by 3 bases, with 4 bases of the junction left unmatched. The CDR3 reads CASSLHGRGTDTQYF. DNA of the CDR3: TGTGCCAGCAGCTTACACGGGAGGGGTACAGATACGCAGTATTTT.